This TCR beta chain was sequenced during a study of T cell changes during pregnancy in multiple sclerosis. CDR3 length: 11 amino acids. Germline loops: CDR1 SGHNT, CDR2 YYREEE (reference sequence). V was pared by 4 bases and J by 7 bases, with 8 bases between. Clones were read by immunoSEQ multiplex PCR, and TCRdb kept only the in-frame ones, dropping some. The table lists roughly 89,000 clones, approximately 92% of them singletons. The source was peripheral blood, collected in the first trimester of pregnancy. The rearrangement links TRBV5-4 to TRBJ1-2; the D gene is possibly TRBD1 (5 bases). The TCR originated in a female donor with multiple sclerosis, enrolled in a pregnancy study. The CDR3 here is CASSTDTGYTF. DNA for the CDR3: TGTGCCAGCAGCACGGACACTGGCTACACCTTC.